These 10 T cell receptor beta chains share one sample of origin, sequenced in a study of T cell responses to AZD1222 COVID-19 vaccine. Method: immunoSEQ multiplex PCR; TCRdb's copy keeps in-frame clones and lacks some. The data show 150,000 to 200,000 clones, about 92% seen once. The material sequenced was peripheral blood, taken on day 0 of AZD1222 vaccination. The receptors stem from an adult in good health.

This rearrangement joins TRBV27 to TRBJ1-2, with D possibly TRBD1 on 6 matching bases. The CDR3 totals 18 residues. From germline, CDR1 is MNHEY and CDR2 SMNVEV (reference sequence). V shed 2 bases and J shed 1 base, with 20 bases lying between them. In nucleotides, the CDR3 is TGTGCCAGCAGTTTAGGTTTCCCGCGTTTAGGGGGTAACTATGGCTACACCTTC. The encoded protein is CASSLGFPRLGGNYGYTF.

J is TRBJ1-4 and V is TRBV5-1, with TRBD1 matching 9 bases. This CDR3 is built from 15 residues. Germline CDR1 and CDR2: SGHRS and YFSETQ. V was clipped by 3 bases and J by 8 bases; unmatched bases: 8. CDR3 sequence (DNA): TGCGCCAGCAGCTGGGGACAGGGCCGGGGGGAAAAACTGTTTTTT. Translated, it gives CASSWGQGRGEKLFF. Full variable domain (outside the CDR3, taken from reference TRBV5-1 and TRBJ1-4): KAGVTQTPRYLIKTRGQQVTLSCSPISGHRSVSWYQQTPGQGLQFLFEYFSETQRNKGNFPGRFSGRQFSNSRSEMNVSTLELGDSALYLCASSWGQGRGEKLFFGSGTQLSVL.

The V and J genes are TRBV18 and TRBJ1-4; TRBD1 is a possible D gene (5 bases). Per germline, CDR1 KGHSH and CDR2 LQKENI. The CDR3 length is 16 residues. Trimming left V 1 base short and J 5 bases short, with 14 bases between. Here the CDR3 reads CASSPQSGPRNEKLFF. The CDR3 nucleotides are TGTGCCAGCTCACCACAGTCAGGGCCCCGAAATGAAAAACTGTTTTTT.

The CDR3 sequence is CASSQNRQGDTGELFF. In DNA, the CDR3 is TGCGCCAGCAGCCAAAATAGACAGGGTGACACCGGGGAGCTGTTTTTT. V is TRBV5-1 and J is TRBJ2-2, with 7 bases fitting TRBD1. Germline CDR1 is SGHRS and CDR2 is YFSETQ. The CDR3 contains 16 residues. V lost 4 bases, J lost 3 bases, and 9 bases stayed unmatched. The full variable domain, completed using reference TRBV5-1 and TRBJ2-2, is KAGVTQTPRYLIKTRGQQVTLSCSPISGHRSVSWYQQTPGQGLQFLFEYFSETQRNKGNFPGRFSGRQFSNSRSEMNVSTLELGDSALYLCASSQNRQGDTGELFFGEGSRLTVL.

CDR3 coding DNA: TGTGCCAGCACCGCGGGGGGGTATGACTATGGCTACACCTTC. This codes for CASTAGGYDYGYTF. The J gene is TRBJ1-2, the V gene TRBV2, with a tentative D call TRBD1 (5 bases). This CDR3 region has 14 residues. V dropped 7 bases and J dropped 3 bases, with 15 bases sitting between them. From germline, CDR1 is SNHLY and CDR2 FYNNEI.

V gene TRBV9 combines with J gene TRBJ1-2; D may be TRBD1 (6 bases). Germline CDR1 and CDR2: SGDLS and YYNGEE. The CDR3 is made up of 15 amino acids. Trimming took off 0 bases at V and 8 bases at J, with 17 bases between the two ends. The CDR3 sequence is CASSVARDTEGGYTF. As DNA, the CDR3 is TGTGCCAGCAGCGTAGCCCGGGACACCGAAGGGGGCTACACCTTC.

The chain links TRBV6-2 or TRBV6-3 to TRBJ2-3; 16 bases map to TRBD2. This CDR3 comprises 19 residues. Germline loops: CDR1 MNHEY, CDR2 SVGEGT. Trimming at V came to 5 bases and at J to 2 bases, leaving 10 bases not matched to a gene. CDR3 nucleotides: TGTGCCAGCAGTACCCTGGGACTAGCGGGGGGGTCGATCACAGATACGCAGTATTTT. Translating it yields CASSTLGLAGGSITDTQYF.

The chain combines TRBV28 with TRBJ2-7; possibly TRBD1 for D (5 bases). This CDR3 contains 14 residues. Germline V lookup: CDR1 MDHEN, CDR2 SYDVKM. V was clipped by 3 bases and J by 2 bases, with 11 bases between them. The CDR3 is CASSLQGSTYEQYF. CDR3 bases: TGTGCCAGCAGTTTGCAGGGCTCTACCTACGAGCAGTACTTC.

This chain uses TRBV2 with TRBJ1-5; 7 bases are shared with TRBD1. The V segment lost 8 bases and the J segment 4 bases; nucleotides outside the gene matches: 5. Germline CDR1 SNHLY, CDR2 FYNNEI. This CDR3 is built from 13 residues. The CDR3 nucleotides are TGTGCCAGCGAGGGACAGCTAAATCAGCCCCAGCATTTT. It translates to CASEGQLNQPQHF.

The chain couples TRBV19 to TRBJ2-6, with TRBD1 as a possible D gene (5 bases). The V and J ends lost 6 bases and 0 bases respectively, with 12 bases between them. This CDR3 has 16 residues. Germline lookup yields CDR1 LNHDA and CDR2 SQIVND (reference sequence). The CDR3 loop is CASSSGPFSGANVLTF. The CDR3 coding sequence is TGTGCCAGTAGCTCAGGGCCCTTCTCTGGGGCCAACGTCCTGACTTTC.